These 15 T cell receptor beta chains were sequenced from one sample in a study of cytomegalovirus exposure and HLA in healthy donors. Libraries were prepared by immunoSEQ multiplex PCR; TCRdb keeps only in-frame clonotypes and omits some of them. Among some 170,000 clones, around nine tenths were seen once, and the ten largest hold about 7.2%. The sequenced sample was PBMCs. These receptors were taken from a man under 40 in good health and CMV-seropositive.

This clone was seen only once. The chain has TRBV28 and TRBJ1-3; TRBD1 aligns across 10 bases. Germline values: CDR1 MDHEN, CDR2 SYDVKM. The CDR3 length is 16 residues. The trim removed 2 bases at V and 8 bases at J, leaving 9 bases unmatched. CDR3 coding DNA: TGTGCCAGCAGTTTAGGGGACAGGGGAGGAATGGACACCATATATTTT. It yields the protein CASSLGDRGGMDTIYF.

CDR3 DNA sequence: TGTGCCAGCTCCCTCCTAGGCACTGAAGCTTTCTTT. As protein: CASSLLGTEAFF. The rearrangement joins TRBV18 to TRBJ1-1; D is ambiguous. Per the germline V gene, CDR1 is KGHSH and CDR2 is LQKENI. The CDR3 spans 12 residues. Trimming removed 6 bases from V and 4 bases from J, with 9 bases in between. The variable domain in full, with the rest retrieved from reference TRBV18 and TRBJ1-1, is NAGVMQNPRHLVRRRGQEARLRCSPMKGHSHVYWYRQLPEEGLKFMVYLQKENIIDESGMPKERFSAEFPKEGPSILRIQQVVRGDSAAYFCASSLLGTEAFFGQGTRLTVV.

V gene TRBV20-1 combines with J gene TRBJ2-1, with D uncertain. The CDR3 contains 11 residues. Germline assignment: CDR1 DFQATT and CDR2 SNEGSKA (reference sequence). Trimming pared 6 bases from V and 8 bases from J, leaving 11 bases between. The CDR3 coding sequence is TGCAGTGCCAAAATCCTTCATGAGCAGTTCTTC. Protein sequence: CSAKILHEQFF.

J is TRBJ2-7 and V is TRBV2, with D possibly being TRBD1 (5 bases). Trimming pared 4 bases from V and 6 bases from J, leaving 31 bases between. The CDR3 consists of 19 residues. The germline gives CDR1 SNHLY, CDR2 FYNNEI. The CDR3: CASSVLDQSSHRKSSEQYF. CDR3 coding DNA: TGTGCCAGCAGTGTCCTGGACCAATCGAGTCACAGGAAAAGTAGCGAGCAGTACTTC.

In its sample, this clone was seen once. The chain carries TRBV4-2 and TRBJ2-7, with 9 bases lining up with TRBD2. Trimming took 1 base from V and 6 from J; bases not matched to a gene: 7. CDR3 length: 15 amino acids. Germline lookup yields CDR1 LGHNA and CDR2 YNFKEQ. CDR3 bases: TGTGCCAGCAGCCAAGTGGCGGGAGGGCCGGGCGAGCAGTACTTC. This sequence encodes CASSQVAGGPGEQYF.

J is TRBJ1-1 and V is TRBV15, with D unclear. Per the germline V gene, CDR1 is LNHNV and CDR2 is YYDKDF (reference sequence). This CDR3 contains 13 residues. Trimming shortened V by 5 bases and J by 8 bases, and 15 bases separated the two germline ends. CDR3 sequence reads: CATSAGSTPEAFF. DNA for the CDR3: TGTGCCACCAGCGCAGGTAGTACACCGGAAGCTTTCTTT. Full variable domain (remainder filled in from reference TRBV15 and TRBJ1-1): DAMVIQNPRYQVTQFGKPVTLSCSQTLNHNVMYWYQQKSSQAPKLLFHYYDKDFNNEADTPDNFQSRRPNTSFCFLDIRSPGLGDTAMYLCATSAGSTPEAFFGQGTRLTVV.

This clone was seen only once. The CDR3 DNA reads TGTGCCAGCAGCGTTAGCGGGGGCCACCCCTCCAATGAGCAGTTCTTC. Its translation: CASSVSGGHPSNEQFF. The V and J genes are TRBV7-3 and TRBJ2-1, with 9 bases that match TRBD2. The CDR3 sequence is 16 residues long. The germline gives CDR1 SGHTA, CDR2 FQGTGA. The V segment lost 5 bases and the J segment 6 bases; nucleotides outside the gene matches: 11.

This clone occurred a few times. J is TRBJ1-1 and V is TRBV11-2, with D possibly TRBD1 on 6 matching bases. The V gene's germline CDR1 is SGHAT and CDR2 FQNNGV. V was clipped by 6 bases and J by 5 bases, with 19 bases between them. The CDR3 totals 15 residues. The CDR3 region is CASRPLQGRETEAFF. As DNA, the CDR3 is TGTGCCAGCAGACCCCTACAGGGAAGGGAAACTGAAGCTTTCTTT.

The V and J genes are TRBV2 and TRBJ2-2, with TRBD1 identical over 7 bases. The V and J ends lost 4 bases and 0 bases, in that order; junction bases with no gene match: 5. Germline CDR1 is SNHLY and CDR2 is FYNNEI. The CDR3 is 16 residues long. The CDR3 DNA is TGTGCCAGCAGTGGTCTAGGGACAGCGAACACCGGGGAGCTGTTTTTT. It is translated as CASSGLGTANTGELFF.

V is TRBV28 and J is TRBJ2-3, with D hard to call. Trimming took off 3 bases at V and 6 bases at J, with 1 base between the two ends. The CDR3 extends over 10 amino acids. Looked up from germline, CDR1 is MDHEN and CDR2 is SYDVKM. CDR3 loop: CASSFDTQYF. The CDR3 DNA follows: TGTGCCAGCAGTTTTGATACGCAGTATTTT.

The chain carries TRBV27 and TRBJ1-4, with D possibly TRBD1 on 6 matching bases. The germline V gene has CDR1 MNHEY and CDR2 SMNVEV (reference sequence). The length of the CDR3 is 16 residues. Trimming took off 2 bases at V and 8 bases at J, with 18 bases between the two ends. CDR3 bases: TGTGCCAGCAGTTTAACGGGGGGCGCGGATGGGGAAAAACTGTTTTTT. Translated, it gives CASSLTGGADGEKLFF.

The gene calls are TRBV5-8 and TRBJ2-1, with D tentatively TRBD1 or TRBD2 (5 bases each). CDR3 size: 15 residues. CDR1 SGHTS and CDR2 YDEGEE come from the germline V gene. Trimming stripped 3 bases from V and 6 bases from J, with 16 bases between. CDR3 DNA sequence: TGTGCCAGCAGCTCTCGGGGAGCAGGGTTCAATGAGCAGTTCTTC. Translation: CASSSRGAGFNEQFF.

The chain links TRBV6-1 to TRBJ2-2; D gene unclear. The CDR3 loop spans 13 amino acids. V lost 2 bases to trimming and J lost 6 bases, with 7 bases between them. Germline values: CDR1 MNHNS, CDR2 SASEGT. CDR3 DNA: TGTGCCAGCAGTGAACCCTATTCCGGGGAGCTGTTTTTT. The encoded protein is CASSEPYSGELFF.

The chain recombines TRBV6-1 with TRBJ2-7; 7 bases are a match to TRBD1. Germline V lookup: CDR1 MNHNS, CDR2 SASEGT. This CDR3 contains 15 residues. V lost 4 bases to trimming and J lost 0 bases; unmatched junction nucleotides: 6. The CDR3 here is CASSVRDSHSYEQYF. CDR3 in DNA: TGTGCCAGCAGTGTCCGGGACAGTCACTCCTACGAGCAGTACTTC.

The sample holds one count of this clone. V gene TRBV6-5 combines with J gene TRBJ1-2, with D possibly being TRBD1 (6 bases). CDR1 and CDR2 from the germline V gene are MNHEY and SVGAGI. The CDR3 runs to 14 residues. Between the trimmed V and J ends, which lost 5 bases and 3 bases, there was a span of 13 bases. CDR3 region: CASSPSGGDYGYTF. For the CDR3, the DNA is TGTGCCAGCAGTCCCTCGGGGGGCGACTATGGCTACACCTTC.